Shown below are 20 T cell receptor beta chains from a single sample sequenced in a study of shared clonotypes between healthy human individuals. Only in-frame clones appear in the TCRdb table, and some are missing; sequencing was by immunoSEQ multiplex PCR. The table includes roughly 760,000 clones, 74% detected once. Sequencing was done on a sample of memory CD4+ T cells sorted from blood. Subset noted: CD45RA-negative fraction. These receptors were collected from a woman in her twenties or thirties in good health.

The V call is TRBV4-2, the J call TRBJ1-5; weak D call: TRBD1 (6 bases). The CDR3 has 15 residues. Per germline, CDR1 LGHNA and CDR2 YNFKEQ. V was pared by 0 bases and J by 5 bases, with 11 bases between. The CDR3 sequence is CASSQDPGGHQPQHF. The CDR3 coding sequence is TGTGCCAGCAGCCAAGATCCCGGGGGGCATCAGCCCCAGCATTTT.

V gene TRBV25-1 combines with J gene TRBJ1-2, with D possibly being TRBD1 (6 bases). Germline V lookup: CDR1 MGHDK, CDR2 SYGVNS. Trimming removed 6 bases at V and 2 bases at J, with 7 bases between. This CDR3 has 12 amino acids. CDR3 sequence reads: CASRGQNYGYTF. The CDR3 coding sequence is TGTGCCAGCAGAGGACAGAACTATGGCTACACCTTC.

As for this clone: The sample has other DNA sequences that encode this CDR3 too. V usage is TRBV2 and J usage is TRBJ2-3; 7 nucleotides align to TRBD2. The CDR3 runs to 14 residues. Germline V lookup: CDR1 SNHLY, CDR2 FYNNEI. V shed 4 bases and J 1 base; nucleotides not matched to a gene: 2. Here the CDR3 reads CASSVSGGTDTQYF. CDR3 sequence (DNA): TGTGCCAGCAGTGTCAGCGGGGGCACAGATACGCAGTATTTT.

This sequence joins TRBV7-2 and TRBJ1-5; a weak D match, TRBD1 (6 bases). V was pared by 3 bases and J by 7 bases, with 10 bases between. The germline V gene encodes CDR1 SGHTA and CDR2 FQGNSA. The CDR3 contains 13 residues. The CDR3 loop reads CASSFTGTQPQHF. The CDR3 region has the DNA TGTGCCAGCAGCTTCACAGGGACCCAGCCCCAGCATTTT.

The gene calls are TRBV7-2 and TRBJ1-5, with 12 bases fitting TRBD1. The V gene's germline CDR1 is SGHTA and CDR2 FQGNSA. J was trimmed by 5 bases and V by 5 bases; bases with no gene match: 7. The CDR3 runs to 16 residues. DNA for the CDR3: TGTGCCAGCAGCCCAAGAGGGACAGGGGGCGATCAGCCCCAGCATTTT. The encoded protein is CASSPRGTGGDQPQHF.

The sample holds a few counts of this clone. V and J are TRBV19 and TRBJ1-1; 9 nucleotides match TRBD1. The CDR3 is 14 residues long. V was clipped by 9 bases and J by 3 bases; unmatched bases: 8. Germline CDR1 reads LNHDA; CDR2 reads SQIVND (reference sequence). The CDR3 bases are TGTGCCAGCCTCCTAACAGGGGGCTACACTGAAGCTTTCTTT. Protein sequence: CASLLTGGYTEAFF.

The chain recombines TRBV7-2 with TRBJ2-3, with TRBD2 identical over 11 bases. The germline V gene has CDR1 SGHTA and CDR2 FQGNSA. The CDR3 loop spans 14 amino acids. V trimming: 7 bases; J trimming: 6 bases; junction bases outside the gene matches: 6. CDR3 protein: CASTETSGGDTQYF. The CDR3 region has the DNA TGTGCCAGCACCGAAACTAGCGGGGGCGATACGCAGTATTTT. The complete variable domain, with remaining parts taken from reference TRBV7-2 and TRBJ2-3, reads GAGVSQSPSNKVTEKGKDVELRCDPISGHTALYWYRQSLGQGLEFLIYFQGNSAPDKSGLPSDRFSAERTGGSVSTLTIQRTQQEDSAVYLCASTETSGGDTQYFGPGTRLTVL.

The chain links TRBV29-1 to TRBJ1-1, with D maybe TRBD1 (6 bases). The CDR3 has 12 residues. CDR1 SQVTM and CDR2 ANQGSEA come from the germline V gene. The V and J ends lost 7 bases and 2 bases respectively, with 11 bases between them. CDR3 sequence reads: CSERQANTEAFF. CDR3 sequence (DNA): TGCAGCGAAAGACAGGCTAACACTGAAGCTTTCTTT.

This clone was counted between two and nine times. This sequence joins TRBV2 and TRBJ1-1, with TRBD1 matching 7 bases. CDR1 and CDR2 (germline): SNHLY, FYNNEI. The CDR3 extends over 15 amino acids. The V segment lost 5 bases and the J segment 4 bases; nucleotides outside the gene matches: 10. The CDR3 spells CASSRDRSWSTEAFF. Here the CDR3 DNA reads TGTGCCAGCAGTAGGGACAGAAGTTGGTCCACTGAAGCTTTCTTT.

For the CDR3, the DNA is TGTGCCAGCAGCTTGATAGGGGGCGATAAGTTGAGGACCGGGGAGCTGTTTTTT. Encoded protein: CASSLIGGDKLRTGELFF. The chain recombines TRBV7-9 with TRBJ2-2; 7 positions match TRBD1. Looked up from germline, CDR1 is SEHNR and CDR2 is FQNEAQ (reference sequence). The V segment lost 3 bases and the J segment 5 bases; nucleotides outside the gene matches: 15. The CDR3 is made up of 18 amino acids.

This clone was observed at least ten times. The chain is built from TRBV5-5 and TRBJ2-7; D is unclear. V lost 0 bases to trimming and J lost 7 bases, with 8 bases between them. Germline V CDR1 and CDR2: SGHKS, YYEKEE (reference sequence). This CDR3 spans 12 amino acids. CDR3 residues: CASSLDFWEQYF. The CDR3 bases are TGTGCCAGCAGCTTGGATTTCTGGGAGCAGTACTTC.

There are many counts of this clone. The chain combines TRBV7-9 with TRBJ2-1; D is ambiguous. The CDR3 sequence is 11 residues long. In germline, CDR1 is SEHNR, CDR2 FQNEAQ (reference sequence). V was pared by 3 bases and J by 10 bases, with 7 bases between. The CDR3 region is CASSFGPEQFF. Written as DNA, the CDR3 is TGTGCCAGCAGCTTTGGACCGGAGCAGTTCTTC. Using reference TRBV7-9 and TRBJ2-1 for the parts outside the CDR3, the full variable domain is DTGVSQNPRHKITKRGQNVTFRCDPISEHNRLYWYRQTLGQGPEFLTYFQNEAQLEKSRLLSDRFSAERPKGSFSTLEIQRTEQGDSAMYLCASSFGPEQFFGPGTRLTVL.

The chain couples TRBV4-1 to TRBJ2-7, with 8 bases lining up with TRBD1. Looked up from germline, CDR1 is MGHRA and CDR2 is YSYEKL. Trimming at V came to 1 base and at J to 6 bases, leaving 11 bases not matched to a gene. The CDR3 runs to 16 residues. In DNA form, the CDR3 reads TGCGCCAGCAGCCAAGGCTGGACAGGGAGTCGACGCGAGCAGTACTTC. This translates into CASSQGWTGSRREQYF.

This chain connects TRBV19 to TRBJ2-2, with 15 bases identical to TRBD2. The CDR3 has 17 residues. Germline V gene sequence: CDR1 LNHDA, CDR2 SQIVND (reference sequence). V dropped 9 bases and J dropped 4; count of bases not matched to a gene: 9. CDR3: CASTGLAGGPGTGELFF. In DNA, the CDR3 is TGTGCCAGCACCGGACTAGCGGGAGGGCCGGGCACCGGGGAGCTGTTTTTT.

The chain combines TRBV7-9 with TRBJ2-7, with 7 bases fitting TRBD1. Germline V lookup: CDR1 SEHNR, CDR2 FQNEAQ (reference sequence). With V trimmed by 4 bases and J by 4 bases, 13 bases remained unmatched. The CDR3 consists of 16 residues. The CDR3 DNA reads TGTGCCAGCAGCTCCACGTGGTTTGACAGGGCTTACGAGCAGTACTTC. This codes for CASSSTWFDRAYEQYF.

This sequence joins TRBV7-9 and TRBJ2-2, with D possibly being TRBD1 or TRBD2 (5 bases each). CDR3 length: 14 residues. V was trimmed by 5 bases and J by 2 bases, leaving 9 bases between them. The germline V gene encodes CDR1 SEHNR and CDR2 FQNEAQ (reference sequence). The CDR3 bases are TGTGCCAGCAGCCCGGGGACCAACACCGGGGAGCTGTTTTTT. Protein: CASSPGTNTGELFF.

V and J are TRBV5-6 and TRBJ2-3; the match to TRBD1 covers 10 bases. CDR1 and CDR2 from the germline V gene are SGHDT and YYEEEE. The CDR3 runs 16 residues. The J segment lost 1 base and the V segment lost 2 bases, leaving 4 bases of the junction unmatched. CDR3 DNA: TGTGCCAGCAGCTTTGGGGGACAGGGGCGCACAGATACGCAGTATTTT. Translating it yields CASSFGGQGRTDTQYF.

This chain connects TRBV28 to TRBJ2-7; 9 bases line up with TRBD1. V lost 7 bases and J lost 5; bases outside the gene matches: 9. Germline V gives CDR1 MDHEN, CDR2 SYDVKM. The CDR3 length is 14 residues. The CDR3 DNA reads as TGTGCCAGCACCCCCGGGGACAGGGCACACGAGCAGTACTTC. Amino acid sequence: CASTPGDRAHEQYF.

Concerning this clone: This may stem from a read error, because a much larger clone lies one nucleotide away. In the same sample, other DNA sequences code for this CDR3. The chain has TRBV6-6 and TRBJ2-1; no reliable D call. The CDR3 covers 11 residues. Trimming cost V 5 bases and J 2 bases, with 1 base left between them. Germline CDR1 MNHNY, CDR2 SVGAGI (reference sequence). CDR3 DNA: TGTGCCAGCAGTCCCTACAATGAGCAGTTCTTC. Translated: CASSPYNEQFF.

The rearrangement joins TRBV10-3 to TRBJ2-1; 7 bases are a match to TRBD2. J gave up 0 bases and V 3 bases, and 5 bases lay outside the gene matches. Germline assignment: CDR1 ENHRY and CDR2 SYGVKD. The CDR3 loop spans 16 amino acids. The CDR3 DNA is TGTGCCATCAGTGATGGTAGCGGGTCCTCCTACAATGAGCAGTTCTTC. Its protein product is CAISDGSGSSYNEQFF.